The entry below gives a single T cell receptor (beta chain) sequence along with its context. Generated by immunoSEQ multiplex PCR, the TCRdb table keeps only in-frame clones and is missing some. Here the sample spans 75,000 to 100,000 clones, about 94% being singletons. This entry belongs to a study of technical replicates of blood from a few donors. The CDR3 runs to 13 residues. Trimming pared 6 bases from V and 2 bases from J, leaving 7 bases between. Germline V CDR1 and CDR2: MNHNS, SASEGT. The receptor was isolated from a human donor in good health. The sample comprised T cells isolated from PBMCs. The J gene is TRBJ2-2, the V gene TRBV6-1; D may be TRBD2 (6 bases). The CDR3 DNA is TGTGCCAGCAGGGGACTTAACACCGGGGAGCTGTTTTTT. Amino acid sequence: CASRGLNTGELFF.